The 20 T cell receptor beta chains presented below share a single source sample, sequenced in a study of T cells in Graves' hyperthyroidism and ophthalmopathy (dated by TCRdb to about 2019). Libraries were constructed by multiplex PCR. TCRdb records Illumina HiSeq 2000 as the sequencer. The TCR beta CDR3 regions were amplified from the RNA transcripts. For the first round of RT-PCR on the TCR CDR3, the HTBI primer set was used together with the Qiagen OneStep RT-PCR kit. The raw public reads went through TCRdb reprocessing: fastp at Q25, MiXCR clone calling, in-frame beta chains kept. For every CDR3 protein sequence, its rows merge into one entry that carries the most common genes and DNA. The sample profile shows about 360,000 distinct CDR3 sequences; around 13% of them were found once. The top ten hold less than 10% of the sample. Sequenced sample: blood. All receptors come from a woman aged 18-29 years with Graves' hyperthyroidism.

This clonotype was counted at least ten times. The genes are TRBV18 and TRBJ1-1, with TRBD1 as a possible D gene (5 bases). V shed 1 base and J shed 1 base, with 13 bases lying between them. In germline, CDR1 is KGHSH, CDR2 LQKENI. This CDR3 contains 16 residues. As DNA, the CDR3 is TGTGCCAGCTCACCACGGGGGGGAGGGGAGAACACTGAAGCTTTCTTT. Translation gives CASSPRGGGENTEAFF.

At least ten counts were recorded for this clonotype. The CDR3 DNA sequence: TGTGCCAGCAGTGAAGTACCCGGTGACAGGGGCAACTATGGCTACACCTTC. It specifies CASSEVPGDRGNYGYTF. The rearrangement joins TRBV6-1 to TRBJ1-2; 8 bases align to TRBD1. This CDR3 comprises 17 residues. V was clipped by 1 base and J by 2 bases; unmatched bases: 9. From germline, CDR1 is MNHNS and CDR2 SASEGT.

The V gene is TRBV15, the J gene TRBJ1-4, with a possible D match to TRBD1 (5 bases). Germline V gene sequence: CDR1 LNHNV, CDR2 YYDKDF (reference sequence). CDR3 length equals 16 residues. V lost 4 bases to trimming and J lost 7 bases, with 19 bases between them. The CDR3 spells CATSTQVGGVSEKLFF. CDR3 DNA sequence: TGTGCCACCAGCACCCAGGTGGGGGGTGTGAGTGAAAAACTGTTTTTT.

This chain joins TRBV29-1 and TRBJ2-1, with TRBD2 as a possible D gene (6 bases). V was cut by 2 bases and J by 3 bases, with 8 bases left in between. The germline V gene encodes CDR1 SQVTM and CDR2 ANQGSEA. The CDR3 is 13 amino acids. The CDR3 is CSVELGGYNEQFF. In DNA form, the CDR3 reads TGCAGCGTTGAACTGGGGGGCTACAATGAGCAGTTCTTC.

At least ten counts were recorded for this clonotype. V gene TRBV20-1 combines with J gene TRBJ2-5; D not resolved. Per the germline V gene, CDR1 is DFQATT and CDR2 is SNEGSKA (reference sequence). The CDR3 extends over 15 amino acids. The CDR3 sequence: CSALPAGGRRETQYF. For the CDR3, the DNA is TGCAGCGCCCTACCGGCCGGCGGCCGGCGGGAGACCCAGTACTTC.

This clonotype was seen only a few times. The rearrangement links TRBV4-3 to TRBJ1-2; the D is unclear. There are 16 residues in the CDR3. Germline values: CDR1 LGHNA, CDR2 YSLEER. Trimming took 0 bases from V and 2 from J, leaving 13 bases between them. The CDR3 region is CASSQEFPTKNYGYTF. DNA of the CDR3: TGCGCCAGCAGCCAAGAGTTTCCTACCAAGAACTATGGCTACACCTTC.

Of note for this clonotype: In this CDR3 the conserved last residue, phenylalanine or tryptophan, is missing, so a read error is likely. The rearrangement joins TRBV27 to TRBJ2-1, with 10 bases that match TRBD2. The CDR3 contains 16 residues. From germline, CDR1 is MNHEY and CDR2 SMNVEV (reference sequence). J gave up 4 bases and V 4 bases, and 7 bases lay outside the gene matches. The CDR3 loop is CASSYILAGVYNEQFS. As DNA, the CDR3 is TGTGCCAGCAGTTATATTCTAGCGGGGGTTTACAATGAGCAGTTCTCC.

Many counts were recorded for this clonotype. This chain connects TRBV18 to TRBJ2-7, with D uncertain. V was trimmed by 2 bases and J by 6 bases, leaving 11 bases between them. Germline loops: CDR1 KGHSH, CDR2 LQKENI. The CDR3 runs 13 residues. The CDR3 DNA is TGTGCCAGCTCACCAAGTAAACAGCCCGAGCAGTACTTC. It is translated as CASSPSKQPEQYF.

This clonotype was recorded at least ten times. CDR3 region: CASSLGAAYTEAFF. CDR3 DNA sequence: TGTGCCAGCAGCTTAGGGGCAGCCTACACTGAAGCTTTCTTT. The chain employs TRBV11-2 and TRBJ1-1, with D unresolved. The germline CDR1 and CDR2 sequences are SGHAT and FQNNGV. The CDR3 length is 14 residues. V was cut by 1 base and J by 3 bases, with 9 bases left in between.

This clonotype was picked up one time. The rearrangement links TRBV10-3 to TRBJ1-5; D is possibly TRBD1 (6 bases). Per germline, CDR1 ENHRY and CDR2 SYGVKD. V was trimmed by 3 bases and J by 7 bases, leaving 19 bases between them. The CDR3 sequence is 16 residues long. The CDR3 spells CAISEGGQGMRQPQHF. The DNA of the CDR3 is TGTGCCATCAGTGAAGGGGGTCAGGGGATGAGACAGCCCCAGCATTTT.

This clonotype was recorded at least ten times. The CDR3 DNA reads as TGTGCCAGCTCACAAAACAGGGGAGATGGCTACACCTTC. Residues: CASSQNRGDGYTF. The rearrangement joins TRBV18 to TRBJ1-2, with 7 bases that match TRBD1. Germline loops: CDR1 KGHSH, CDR2 LQKENI. Trimming took 4 bases from V and 6 from J; bases not matched to a gene: 5. The CDR3 spans 13 residues. The variable domain in full, with the rest retrieved from reference TRBV18 and TRBJ1-2, is NAGVMQNPRHLVRRRGQEARLRCSPMKGHSHVYWYRQLPEEGLKFMVYLQKENIIDESGMPKERFSAEFPKEGPSILRIQQVVRGDSAAYFCASSQNRGDGYTFGSGTRLTVV.

Many counts were recorded for this clonotype. Here the CDR3 reads CASSETDRGSSTDTQYF. The CDR3 region has the DNA TGTGCCAGCAGTGAAACCGACAGGGGTTCTAGCACAGATACGCAGTATTTT. The gene calls are TRBV2 and TRBJ2-3, with 8 bases aligning to TRBD1. Germline V gives CDR1 SNHLY, CDR2 FYNNEI. The V segment lost 2 bases and the J segment 0 bases; nucleotides outside the gene matches: 7. The CDR3 covers 17 residues. Variable domain in full (rest from reference TRBV2 and TRBJ2-3): EPEVTQTPSHQVTQMGQEVILRCVPISNHLYFYWYRQILGQKVEFLVSFYNNEISEKSEIFDDQFSVERPDGSNFTLKIRSTKLEDSAMYFCASSETDRGSSTDTQYFGPGTRLTVL.

This clonotype was detected ten times or more. This chain joins TRBV7-9 and TRBJ2-1; D possibly corresponds to TRBD1 (5 bases). Germline V gene lookup returns CDR1 SEHNR and CDR2 FQNEAQ (reference sequence). V lost 5 bases to trimming and J lost 0 bases, with 11 bases between them. This CDR3 has 15 amino acids. CDR3 amino acids: CASSTQGSSYNEQFF. The DNA of the CDR3 is TGTGCCAGCAGCACCCAGGGTAGCTCCTACAATGAGCAGTTCTTC.

This clonotype was seen only a few times. The J gene is TRBJ1-3, the V gene TRBV6-8; 9 bases line up with TRBD1. The trim removed 0 bases at V and 0 bases at J, leaving 0 bases unmatched. This CDR3 is 16 amino acids long. The germline V gene encodes CDR1 MNHGY and CDR2 SAAAGT. CDR3 region: CASSYSTGGSGNTIYF. The CDR3 DNA follows: TGTGCCAGCAGTTACTCGACAGGGGGCTCTGGAAACACCATATATTTT.

With regard to this clonotype: With a much larger clone just one base away, this may be a read error. The genes are TRBV5-6 and TRBJ2-7; D ambiguous. The length of the CDR3 is 15 residues. CDR1 and CDR2 from the germline V gene are SGHDT and YYEEEE. This CDR3 reads CAGSLNGGDSYEQYF. The CDR3 region has the DNA TGTGCCGGCAGCCTAAACGGCGGAGACTCCTACGAGCAGTACTTC.

CDR3 region: CATSRDRSGGAFREQYF. CDR3 DNA: TGTGCCACCAGCAGAGATCGGAGCGGGGGGGCGTTCCGCGAGCAGTACTTC. This sequence joins TRBV15 and TRBJ2-7, with 10 positions matching TRBD2. Germline assignment: CDR1 LNHNV and CDR2 YYDKDF (reference sequence). The CDR3 is 17 amino acids. V trimming: 0 bases; J trimming: 6 bases; junction bases outside the gene matches: 11.

The sample holds a few counts of this clonotype. The rearrangement uses TRBV20-1 and TRBJ1-2; D is uncertain. This CDR3 comprises 13 residues. Germline CDR1 DFQATT, CDR2 SNEGSKA (reference sequence). Trimming stripped 7 bases from V and 8 bases from J, with 20 bases between. CDR3: CSVQTSGEEGYTF. CDR3 DNA: TGCAGTGTTCAGACGTCAGGCGAGGAAGGCTACACCTTC.

This chain uses TRBV19 with TRBJ2-3, with D perhaps given as TRBD1 or TRBD2 (5 bases each). CDR1 LNHDA and CDR2 SQIVND come from the germline V gene (reference sequence). The CDR3 length is 12 residues. Deletions cut 1 base from V and 10 bases from J, with 9 bases between. The CDR3 sequence: CASSIGGTSQYF. CDR3 coding DNA: TGTGCCAGTAGTATAGGAGGGACGTCGCAGTATTTT.

This clonotype was counted at least ten times. The V and J genes are TRBV20-1 and TRBJ1-1; TRBD1 matches at 7 bases. Germline-derived CDR1 and CDR2 are DFQATT and SNEGSKA (reference sequence). Trimming at V came to 2 bases and at J to 4 bases, leaving 7 bases not matched to a gene. CDR3 size: 14 residues. This CDR3 reads CSARPGQTSTEAFF. CDR3 coding DNA: TGCAGTGCTAGACCGGGACAGACAAGCACTGAAGCTTTCTTT.

This clonotype has at least ten counts. This chain links TRBV29-1 with TRBJ1-1, with no clear D. V lost 5 bases, J lost 0 bases, and 10 bases lay in between. CDR1 and CDR2 from the germline V gene are SQVTM and ANQGSEA. This CDR3 has 13 amino acids. CDR3 DNA sequence: TGCAGCGTTTTAAGGCCCATGAACACTGAAGCTTTCTTT. Protein sequence: CSVLRPMNTEAFF. Full variable domain (outside the CDR3, taken from reference TRBV29-1 and TRBJ1-1): SAVISQKPSRDICQRGTSLTIQCQVDSQVTMMFWYRQQPGQSLTLIATANQGSEATYESGFVIDKFPISRPNLTFSTLTVSNMSPEDSSIYLCSVLRPMNTEAFFGQGTRLTVV.